What follows is one TCR beta chain and its context. Antigen specificity is unknown. Germline is not matched at one junction end, which may reflect a read error. This sample is part of a study of cytomegalovirus exposure and HLA in healthy donors. Points from the study as a whole: For most TCR beta V segments, an earlier analysis put the productive rate at about 90% or about 30% of the time. Links to common viral pathogens appeared, in a later analysis, for several of the most significant clusters.

Germline CDR1 and CDR2: SSHAT and FNYEAQ (reference sequence). The CDR3 is 15 amino acids. Vbeta (60) and Jbeta (13) primers were used in the PCR. Using immunoSEQ multiplex PCR, the repertoire was profiled, and TCRdb retains in-frame clones only, with some absent. The sample shows 65,000 to 90,000 clones, around 80% of them seen only once. Material for sequencing was PBMCs. The TCR originated in a man younger than 35 in good health and CMV-seronegative. The chain joins TRBV7-7 to TRBJ2-2, with 10 bases aligning to TRBD1. CDR3 sequence (DNA): TGTGCTAGCAGCTTATTTGGACAGGGGGTCGGGGAGCTGTTTTTT. This codes for CASSLFGQGVGELFF.